What follows are 20 T cell receptor beta chains derived from one specimen sequenced in a study of brain T cells in children with intractable seizures. Time point defined: blood from clinic visit 5 months post-surgery; TSC patient then seizure free. The assay was immunoSEQ multiplex PCR, and TCRdb's table has in-frame clones only and misses some. The table includes around 340,000 clones, over 90% detected once. The specimen comprised peripheral blood, sampled less than 6 months after surgery. Receptors were obtained from a boy under three years old with tuberous sclerosis and intractable seizures.

This clone was observed once. The gene calls are TRBV28 and TRBJ2-3; TRBD1 is a possible D gene (5 bases). Germline CDR1 is MDHEN and CDR2 is SYDVKM. The CDR3 consists of 14 residues. Trimming took 5 bases from V and 6 from J, leaving 15 bases between them. CDR3 in amino acids: CASSPRQGWDTQYF. Here the CDR3 DNA reads TGTGCCAGCAGTCCCCGGCAGGGCTGGGATACGCAGTATTTT.

This chain connects TRBV5-4 to TRBJ2-1; TRBD1 agrees at 7 bases. Germline V gene lookup returns CDR1 SGHNT and CDR2 YYREEE (reference sequence). The CDR3 contains 15 residues. V was pared by 2 bases and J by 6 bases, with 8 bases of the junction left unmatched. DNA of the CDR3: TGTGCCAGCAGCTTAAAGGGCCCAGGGGGCAATGAGCAGTTCTTC. This gives the protein CASSLKGPGGNEQFF.

CDR3 sequence: CASSYPGQANTGELFF. For the CDR3, the DNA is TGTGCCAGCAGTTACCCGGGACAAGCGAACACCGGGGAGCTGTTTTTT. The V call is TRBV6-5, the J call TRBJ2-2; tentative D call: TRBD1 (6 bases). With 2 bases removed from V and 0 bases from J, the gap between germline ends came to 10 bases. The CDR3 contains 16 residues. Germline CDR1 and CDR2: MNHEY and SVGAGI.

The chain is built from TRBV29-1 and TRBJ2-5; 8 bases agree with TRBD1. This CDR3 spans 13 amino acids. Germline CDR1 SQVTM, CDR2 ANQGSEA. The trim removed 3 bases at V and 5 bases at J, leaving 5 bases unmatched. The CDR3 spells CSVEQGAWETQYF. CDR3 coding DNA: TGCAGCGTTGAGCAGGGGGCCTGGGAGACCCAGTACTTC.

This clone was seen a single time. The chain is built from TRBV6-4 and TRBJ2-3; a possible D gene is TRBD2 (5 bases). The ends were cut back, 2 bases at V and 4 bases at J, with 13 bases in the middle. Germline V CDR1 and CDR2: MRHNA, SNTAGT. CDR3 size: 15 residues. CDR3 coding DNA: TGTGCCAGCAGTGACGAGGCTAGCTCCTCAGATACGCAGTATTTT. It specifies CASSDEASSSDTQYF.

The V and J genes are TRBV2 and TRBJ2-7; maybe TRBD2 (5 bases). Germline CDR1 is SNHLY and CDR2 is FYNNEI. CDR3 length equals 14 residues. V lost 7 bases, J lost 0 bases, and 13 bases lay in between. This CDR3 is CASKDSRSSYEQYF. In DNA, the CDR3 is TGTGCCAGCAAGGACTCTAGGAGCTCCTACGAGCAGTACTTC. Looking up the rest from reference TRBV2 and TRBJ2-7 gives the full variable domain: EPEVTQTPSHQVTQMGQEVILRCVPISNHLYFYWYRQILGQKVEFLVSFYNNEISEKSEIFDDQFSVERPDGSNFTLKIRSTKLEDSAMYFCASKDSRSSYEQYFGPGTRLTVT.

The table lists this clone with a count of one. This chain connects TRBV5-8 to TRBJ1-4; 8 bases agree with TRBD1. Germline V CDR1 and CDR2: SGHTS, YDEGEE. The CDR3 loop spans 15 amino acids. Unmatched junction bases numbered 4, after V lost 0 bases and J lost 6 bases. CDR3 region: CASSLGQGAHEKLFF. CDR3 in DNA: TGTGCCAGCAGCTTGGGGCAGGGGGCGCATGAAAAACTGTTTTTT.

This clone has a handful of counts. The chain recombines TRBV4-1 with TRBJ2-7; 9 positions match TRBD2. Germline CDR1 is MGHRA and CDR2 is YSYEKL. V trimming: 8 bases; J trimming: 0 bases; junction bases outside the gene matches: 11. The CDR3 loop spans 16 amino acids. As DNA, the CDR3 is TGCGCCAGCGGGCCCCCCGCGGGAGGGAACTCCTACGAGCAGTACTTC. The encoded protein is CASGPPAGGNSYEQYF.

This clone was seen a handful of times. The J gene is TRBJ2-7, the V gene TRBV7-9; tentatively, D is TRBD1 or TRBD2 (5 bases each). There are 14 residues in the CDR3. Germline loops: CDR1 SEHNR, CDR2 FQNEAQ (reference sequence). Trimming removed 3 bases from V and 5 bases from J, with 14 bases in between. The CDR3 DNA reads as TGTGCCAGCAGCTTCCGGGACCTTGACAACGAGCAGTACTTC. Protein sequence: CASSFRDLDNEQYF. Together with reference TRBV7-9 and TRBJ2-7, the CDR3 gives the full variable domain: DTGVSQNPRHKITKRGQNVTFRCDPISEHNRLYWYRQTLGQGPEFLTYFQNEAQLEKSRLLSDRFSAERPKGSFSTLEIQRTEQGDSAMYLCASSFRDLDNEQYFGPGTRLTVT.

The chain employs TRBV5-4 and TRBJ1-1; D unclear. This CDR3 spans 12 amino acids. Germline V lookup: CDR1 SGHNT, CDR2 YYREEE (reference sequence). V was trimmed by 6 bases and J by 1 base, leaving 7 bases between them. The CDR3 DNA follows: TGTGCCAGCAACGGTCGGAACACTGAAGCTTTCTTT. The encoded protein is CASNGRNTEAFF.

The rearrangement uses TRBV4-1 and TRBJ2-7; D unresolved. CDR1 is MGHRA, CDR2 YSYEKL, per germline. The ends were cut back, 1 base at V and 7 bases at J, with 11 bases in the middle. The CDR3 covers 13 residues. This chain's CDR3 is CASSQVIRGEQYF. Here the CDR3 DNA reads TGCGCCAGCAGCCAAGTGATACGAGGTGAGCAGTACTTC.

The rearrangement joins TRBV4-1 to TRBJ1-1, with D maybe TRBD1 (5 bases). Trimming removed 3 bases from V and 5 bases from J, with 19 bases in between. Germline values: CDR1 MGHRA, CDR2 YSYEKL. This CDR3 comprises 16 residues. The chain's CDR3 is CASSHLPTGEGTEAFF. The DNA for the CDR3 is TGCGCCAGCAGCCATCTTCCGACGGGGGAGGGGACTGAAGCTTTCTTT.

This chain joins TRBV7-8 and TRBJ2-5; 9 nucleotides align to TRBD2. Germline lookup yields CDR1 SGHVS and CDR2 FQNEAQ. CDR3 length equals 16 residues. After removal of 4 bases from V and 5 bases from J, the junction contained 11 bases not matched to a gene. The CDR3 spells CASSYSSGIVWETQYF. The CDR3 coding sequence is TGTGCCAGCAGCTATTCTAGCGGGATTGTCTGGGAGACCCAGTACTTC.

The gene calls are TRBV2 and TRBJ2-7; 14 positions match TRBD2. The CDR3 extends over 16 amino acids. The V segment lost 6 bases and the J segment 4 bases; nucleotides outside the gene matches: 8. CDR1 and CDR2 (germline): SNHLY, FYNNEI. The CDR3 protein is CASSAGTSGSRYEQYF. CDR3 DNA sequence: TGTGCCAGCAGCGCCGGGACTAGCGGGAGTCGTTACGAGCAGTACTTC.

The sample holds one count of this clone. The gene calls are TRBV2 and TRBJ2-3; D is uncertain. Trimming pared 1 base from V and 0 bases from J, leaving 2 bases between. Germline V lookup: CDR1 SNHLY, CDR2 FYNNEI. The CDR3 has 13 amino acids. The chain's CDR3 is CASSEGSTDTQYF. In DNA, the CDR3 is TGTGCCAGCAGTGAAGGTAGCACAGATACGCAGTATTTT. Complete variable domain (other parts from reference TRBV2 and TRBJ2-3): EPEVTQTPSHQVTQMGQEVILRCVPISNHLYFYWYRQILGQKVEFLVSFYNNEISEKSEIFDDQFSVERPDGSNFTLKIRSTKLEDSAMYFCASSEGSTDTQYFGPGTRLTVL.

J is TRBJ2-7 and V is TRBV2, with 9 bases that match TRBD1. Germline-derived CDR1 and CDR2 are SNHLY and FYNNEI. The ends lost 7 bases at V and 3 bases at J; junction bases unmatched: 10. The CDR3 has 15 amino acids. The CDR3 coding sequence is TGTGCCAGCATAATTTCACAGGGGGCAGGCTACGAGCAGTACTTC. Protein product: CASIISQGAGYEQYF.

The gene calls are TRBV4-1 and TRBJ2-2; the D is unclear. V gave up 0 bases and J gave up 6 bases, with 14 bases separating them. Germline V gene sequence: CDR1 MGHRA, CDR2 YSYEKL. This CDR3 has 16 amino acids. The CDR3 region is CASSQDSPRLAGELFF. The CDR3 DNA follows: TGCGCCAGCAGCCAAGATTCCCCCCGGCTAGCCGGGGAGCTGTTTTTT.

The chain employs TRBV4-1 and TRBJ1-4, with TRBD1 matching 8 bases. The V and J ends lost 2 bases and 10 bases, in that order; junction bases with no gene match: 9. The CDR3 runs to 15 residues. From germline, CDR1 is MGHRA and CDR2 YSYEKL. The CDR3 sequence is CASSQSSTGAGKLFF. Here the CDR3 DNA reads TGCGCCAGCAGCCAATCTTCGACAGGGGCGGGAAAACTGTTTTTT.

DNA of the CDR3: TGTGCCAGCAGCGTAGGGCAGGTCGGAGATACGCAGTATTTT. As protein: CASSVGQVGDTQYF. The chain combines TRBV9 with TRBJ2-3; D not resolved. The V end was cut by 0 bases, the J end by 5 bases, with 10 bases between. Germline CDR1 is SGDLS and CDR2 is YYNGEE. The CDR3 is made up of 14 amino acids.

This clone was recorded once. The CDR3: CASSQGDSGANVLTF. The CDR3 region has the DNA TGTGCCAGCAGTCAAGGGGATTCTGGGGCCAACGTCCTGACTTTC. The V call is TRBV25-1, the J call TRBJ2-6, with D perhaps matching TRBD1 (5 bases). The V end was cut by 5 bases, the J end by 1 base, with 9 bases between. The CDR3 contains 15 residues. The germline V gene encodes CDR1 MGHDK and CDR2 SYGVNS.